The 10 T cell receptor beta chains reported below all come from one sample, sequenced in a study of blood T cell repertoires in COVID-19 (dated by TCRdb to about 2020). The library relied on the immunoSEQ multiplex PCR assay. The table was pulled from immuneACCESS by TCRdb, which kept in-frame rearrangements only. Such tables lose some clones; where checked, under half of the loss comes from unresolved V genes, and the rest has no known cause. Recorded for this sample are under 200,000 clones; under 85% of them occurred a single time. Clones ranked in the top ten supply 9.8% of the sample. What was sequenced was peripheral blood. These receptor sequences come from an elderly woman with acute or convalescent COVID-19.

Here the CDR3 reads CASGPSSSYNEQFF. CDR3 sequence (DNA): TGCGCCAGCGGGCCCTCGAGCTCCTACAATGAGCAGTTCTTC. The chain links TRBV5-1 to TRBJ2-1, with D uncertain. Germline-derived CDR1 and CDR2 are SGHRS and YFSETQ. This CDR3 is built from 14 residues. Trimming shortened V by 7 bases and J by 0 bases, and 11 bases separated the two germline ends.

Regarding this clone: The sample contains more than one DNA sequence encoding this CDR3. Written as DNA, the CDR3 is TGTGCCAGTAGGACTAGCGGGCCTTCGTACAATGAGCAGTTCTTC. Translation: CASRTSGPSYNEQFF. V and J are TRBV19 and TRBJ2-1; 10 nucleotides match TRBD2. Germline V CDR1 and CDR2: LNHDA, SQIVND (reference sequence). The CDR3 has 15 amino acids. Losses at the gene ends were 6 bases for V and 4 bases for J; bases not matched to a gene: 6.

In DNA, the CDR3 is TGTGCCAGCAGTTTTTCCGGGAGCAATCAGCCCCAGCATTTT. As protein: CASSFSGSNQPQHF. The J gene is TRBJ1-5, the V gene TRBV27, with D uncertain. Germline CDR1 is MNHEY and CDR2 is SMNVEV (reference sequence). The CDR3 runs to 14 residues. The germline V and J ends were trimmed by 3 bases and 1 base, with 7 bases remaining between them.

The rearrangement uses TRBV29-1 and TRBJ1-1; 7 bases match TRBD1. In germline, CDR1 is SQVTM, CDR2 ANQGSEA. The CDR3 totals 14 residues. V was clipped by 5 bases and J by 0 bases; unmatched bases: 6. In nucleotides, the CDR3 is TGCAGCGTTAACCGGGACAGCTTGAACACTGAAGCTTTCTTT. It specifies CSVNRDSLNTEAFF.

The V gene is TRBV9, the J gene TRBJ2-1, with D unresolved. The V gene lost 2 bases and the J gene lost 0 bases, with 15 bases spanning the gap. The CDR3 covers 17 residues. Per germline, CDR1 SGDLS and CDR2 YYNGEE. For the CDR3, the DNA is TGTGCCAGCAGCGTCTCCCTCGAGTGGAGCTCCTACAATGAGCAGTTCTTC. Its protein product is CASSVSLEWSSYNEQFF.

In nucleotides, the CDR3 is TGTGCCAGCAGTCGGGACAGGGGGTACAATCAGCCCCAGCATTTT. Its protein is CASSRDRGYNQPQHF. V is TRBV2 and J is TRBJ1-5, with 11 bases that match TRBD1. The germline V gene encodes CDR1 SNHLY and CDR2 FYNNEI. V shed 5 bases, J shed 3 bases, and the junction held 3 bases outside the gene matches. The CDR3 length is 15 residues.

This sequence joins TRBV6-5 and TRBJ1-4, with D perhaps TRBD1 (6 bases). The CDR3 runs 13 residues. V lost 6 bases, J lost 7 bases, and 12 bases lay in between. Germline lookup yields CDR1 MNHEY and CDR2 SVGAGI. In DNA form, the CDR3 reads TGTGCCAGCAGCCGCGACAGGACTGAAAAACTGTTTTTT. Residues: CASSRDRTEKLFF.

The chain recombines TRBV4-1 with TRBJ1-1; D is undetermined. The CDR3 contains 13 residues. The V gene lost 2 bases and the J gene lost 10 bases, with 14 bases spanning the gap. From germline, CDR1 is MGHRA and CDR2 YSYEKL. The DNA of the CDR3 is TGCGCCAGCAGCCAATCTCCGGGGTTTCGAGCTTTCTTT. It specifies CASSQSPGFRAFF.

The chain employs TRBV2 and TRBJ2-1; TRBD2 might be the D (5 bases). The CDR3 has 12 residues. Germline V gives CDR1 SNHLY, CDR2 FYNNEI. V was cut by 8 bases and J by 4 bases, with 9 bases left in between. The CDR3 region is CASRLNYNEQFF. Written as DNA, the CDR3 is TGTGCCAGCCGACTAAATTACAATGAGCAGTTCTTC.

This clone was seen only once. V usage is TRBV19 and J usage is TRBJ1-5, with D tentatively TRBD1 (6 bases). CDR3 length: 14 amino acids. V was clipped by 6 bases and J by 2 bases, with 11 bases between them. From germline, CDR1 is LNHDA and CDR2 SQIVND (reference sequence). Here the CDR3 DNA reads TGTGCCAGTAGCTCCACAGGGCGCAATCAGCCCCAGCATTTT. This sequence encodes CASSSTGRNQPQHF.